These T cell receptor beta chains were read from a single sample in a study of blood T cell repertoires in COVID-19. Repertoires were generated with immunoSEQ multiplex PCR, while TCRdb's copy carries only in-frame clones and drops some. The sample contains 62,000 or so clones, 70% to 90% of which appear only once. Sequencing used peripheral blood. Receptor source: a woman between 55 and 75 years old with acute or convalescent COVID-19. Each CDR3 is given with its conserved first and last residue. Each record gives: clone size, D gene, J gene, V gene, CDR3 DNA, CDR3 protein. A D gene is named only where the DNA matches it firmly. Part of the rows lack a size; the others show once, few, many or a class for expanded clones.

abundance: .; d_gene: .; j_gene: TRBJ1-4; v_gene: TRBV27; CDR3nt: TGTGCCAGCAGTCGCCGGGGAGCTAATGAAAAACTGTTTTTT; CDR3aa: CASSRRGANEKLFF
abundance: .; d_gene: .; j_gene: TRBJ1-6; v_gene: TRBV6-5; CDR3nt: TGTGCCAGCAGTCAAAGACAGATCGTATCACCCCTCCACTTT; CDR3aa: CASSQRQIVSPLHF
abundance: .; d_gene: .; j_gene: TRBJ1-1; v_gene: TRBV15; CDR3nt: TGTGCCACCAGCAGAGGAGACACTGAAGCTTTCTTT; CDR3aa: CATSRGDTEAFF
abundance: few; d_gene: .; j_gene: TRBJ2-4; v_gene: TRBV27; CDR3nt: TGTGCCAGCAGTTTTGGCCAGGCAAGGGCCAAAAACATTCAGTACTTC; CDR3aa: CASSFGQARAKNIQYF
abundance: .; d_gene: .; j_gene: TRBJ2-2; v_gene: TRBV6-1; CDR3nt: TGTGCCAGCAGTGAAGGAAACCTCGGCGGGGAGCTGTTTTTT; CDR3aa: CASSEGNLGGELFF
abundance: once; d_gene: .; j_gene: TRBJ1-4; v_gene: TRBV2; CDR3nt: TGTGCCAGCAGTGGGGGGCTTAATGAAAAACTGTTTTTT; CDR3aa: CASSGGLNEKLFF
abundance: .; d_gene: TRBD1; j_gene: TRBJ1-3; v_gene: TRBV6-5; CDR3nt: TGTGCCAGCAGCTACAGGGGGCGAGGAAACACCATATATTTT; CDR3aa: CASSYRGRGNTIYF
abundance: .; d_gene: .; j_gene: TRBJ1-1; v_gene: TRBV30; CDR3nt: TGTGCCTGGACCAGTACAGGGACCACTGAAGCTTTCTTT; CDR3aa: CAWTSTGTTEAFF
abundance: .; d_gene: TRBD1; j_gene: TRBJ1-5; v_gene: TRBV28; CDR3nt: TGTGCCAGCAGTCAGGGGGGCGGACGCAATCAGCCCCAGCATTTT; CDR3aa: CASSQGGGRNQPQHF
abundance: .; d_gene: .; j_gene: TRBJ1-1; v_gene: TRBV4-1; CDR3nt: TGCGCCAGCAGCCAAGATGGGCTCCCGGGGGAAGCTTTCTTT; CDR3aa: CASSQDGLPGEAFF
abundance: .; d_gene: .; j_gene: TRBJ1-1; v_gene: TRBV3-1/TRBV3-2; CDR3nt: TGTGCCAGCAGCCAAGTTATGAGGAACACTGAAGCTTTCTTT; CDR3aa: CASSQVMRNTEAFF
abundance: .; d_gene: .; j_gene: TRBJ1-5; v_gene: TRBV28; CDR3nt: TGTGCCAGCAGTTTAGAACGGGGTATACAGCCCCAGCATTTT; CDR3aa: CASSLERGIQPQHF
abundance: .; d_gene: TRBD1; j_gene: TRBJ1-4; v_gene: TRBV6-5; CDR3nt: TGTGCCAGCAGTCCGACAGGGGGAAATGAAAAACTGTTTTTT; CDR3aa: CASSPTGGNEKLFF
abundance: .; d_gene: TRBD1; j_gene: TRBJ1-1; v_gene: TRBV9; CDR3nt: TGTGCCAGCAGCGCTAGACAGGGGGCGAGCACTGAAGCTTTCTTT; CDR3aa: CASSARQGASTEAFF
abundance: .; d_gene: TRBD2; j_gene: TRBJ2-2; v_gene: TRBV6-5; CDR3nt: TGTGCCAGCAAATCCGGGACTAGCGGGACCGGGGAGCTGTTTTTT; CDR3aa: CASKSGTSGTGELFF
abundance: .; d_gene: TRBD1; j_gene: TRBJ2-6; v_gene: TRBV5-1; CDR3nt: TGCGCCAGCAGCTATCAGACAGGGGGCAATGGGGCCAACGTCCTGACTTTC; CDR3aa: CASSYQTGGNGANVLTF
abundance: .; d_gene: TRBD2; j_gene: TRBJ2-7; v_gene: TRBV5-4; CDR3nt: TGTGCCAGCAGCTTAGCGGGGGTGCACGAGCAGTACTTC; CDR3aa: CASSLAGVHEQYF